These 18 T cell receptor beta chains came from one sample sequenced in a study of blood T cells in healthy people across ages. Through a sample-barcoded 5' primer and a J-beta primer mix, a second PCR was run for roughly 6 to 11 cycles. TCRdb reprocessed the 5' RACE reads via MiXCR and lists one record per CDR3 protein. The sample has roughly 720,000 distinct CDR3 sequences; 50% to 65% are singletons. Sequencing used blood. These TCRs come from a man older than 75 in good health.

The chain uses TRBV29-1 and TRBJ2-3; D is possibly TRBD2 (6 bases). Trimming cost V 1 base and J 14 bases, with 31 bases left between them. The CDR3 has 17 amino acids. The germline V gene encodes CDR1 SQVTM and CDR2 ANQGSEA. CDR3 sequence (DNA): TGCAGCGTTGAAGCGGAGGGGCTCTCCCTAAGGAGGAGATACGCGTATTTT. It encodes CSVEAEGLSLRRRYAYF.

This rearrangement joins TRBV18 to TRBJ1-1, with TRBD1 identical over 8 bases. Germline V gene lookup returns CDR1 KGHSH and CDR2 LQKENI. The J segment lost 0 bases and the V segment lost 1 base, leaving 7 bases of the junction unmatched. The CDR3 covers 17 residues. For the CDR3, the DNA is TGTGCCAGCTCACCACTTCGGACAGGGAACATGAACACTGAAGCTTTCTTT. It is translated as CASSPLRTGNMNTEAFF.

CDR3 residues: CSVKDVSKGSGNTIYF. CDR3 nucleotides: TGCAGCGTCAAAGATGTAAGCAAAGGGTCTGGAAACACCATATATTTT. The chain couples TRBV29-1 to TRBJ1-3; D is unclear. Deletions cut 6 bases from V and 1 base from J, with 19 bases between. Germline lookup yields CDR1 SQVTM and CDR2 ANQGSEA. There are 16 residues in the CDR3.

In its sample, this clonotype was seen a few times. The chain is built from TRBV29-1 and TRBJ2-7, with 9 bases matching TRBD2. The assigned J gene may be wrong: the sequence end matches TRBJ2-5 better. Germline V gene sequence: CDR1 SQVTM, CDR2 ANQGSEA. The CDR3 spans 14 residues. The CDR3 protein is CSVKAGGPEGTQYF. CDR3 in DNA: TGCAGCGTTAAAGCGGGGGGCCCTGAGGGGACCCAGTACTTC.

The genes are TRBV20-1 and TRBJ1-2; D might be TRBD1 (5 bases). This CDR3 spans 16 amino acids. The ends were cut back, 0 bases at V and 4 bases at J, with 18 bases in the middle. The germline CDR1 and CDR2 sequences are DFQATT and SNEGSKA (reference sequence). The CDR3, as DNA: TGCAGTGCTAGAGATCCCCTAGCAGGGAGAGGCTATGGCTACACCTTC. This gives the protein CSARDPLAGRGYGYTF.

V is TRBV2 and J is TRBJ2-1, with 11 bases that match TRBD2. Germline loops: CDR1 SNHLY, CDR2 FYNNEI. The CDR3 extends over 14 amino acids. The trim removed 6 bases at V and 9 bases at J, leaving 7 bases unmatched. The DNA of the CDR3 is TGTGCCAGCAGGGACTCGGGGACTAGCGGTGAGCAGTTCTTC. As protein: CASRDSGTSGEQFF. The variable domain in full, completed from reference TRBV2 and TRBJ2-1, reads EPEVTQTPSHQVTQMGQEVILRCVPISNHLYFYWYRQILGQKVEFLVSFYNNEISEKSEIFDDQFSVERPDGSNFTLKIRSTKLEDSAMYFCASRDSGTSGEQFFGPGTRLTVL.

This clonotype was seen a handful of times. The chain joins TRBV5-1 to TRBJ1-1, with D perhaps TRBD1 (5 bases). CDR1 SGHRS and CDR2 YFSETQ come from the germline V gene. The CDR3 covers 18 residues. V lost 2 bases and J lost 1, with 21 bases in between. The CDR3: CASSLTPLSARENTEAFF. Written as DNA, the CDR3 is TGCGCCAGCAGCTTAACACCCCTTTCCGCCAGGGAGAACACTGAAGCTTTCTTT. Using reference TRBV5-1 and TRBJ1-1 for the parts outside the CDR3, the full variable domain is KAGVTQTPRYLIKTRGQQVTLSCSPISGHRSVSWYQQTPGQGLQFLFEYFSETQRNKGNFPGRFSGRQFSNSRSEMNVSTLELGDSALYLCASSLTPLSARENTEAFFGQGTRLTVV.

The J gene is TRBJ1-2, the V gene TRBV29-1; TRBD1 agrees at 8 bases. This CDR3 spans 13 amino acids. Germline V gene sequence: CDR1 SQVTM, CDR2 ANQGSEA. V shed 6 bases, J shed 1 base, and the junction held 4 bases outside the gene matches. CDR3 loop: CSVWTGFNYGYTF. In DNA form, the CDR3 reads TGCAGCGTGTGGACAGGGTTTAACTATGGCTACACCTTC.

V usage is TRBV6-5 and J usage is TRBJ2-7; D is uncertain. The CDR3 runs to 15 residues. Between the trimmed V and J ends, which lost 3 bases and 0 bases, there was a span of 12 bases. The germline V gene encodes CDR1 MNHEY and CDR2 SVGAGI. The CDR3 sequence: CASSYSGPHSYEQYF. DNA for the CDR3: TGTGCCAGCAGTTATTCAGGCCCACACTCCTACGAGCAGTACTTC.

The chain carries TRBV20-1 and TRBJ2-1; D remains unclear. This CDR3 spans 14 amino acids. Between the trimmed V and J ends, which lost 5 bases and 5 bases, there was a span of 16 bases. The V gene's germline CDR1 is DFQATT and CDR2 SNEGSKA (reference sequence). CDR3 DNA sequence: TGCAGTGCTCCCCGGAAGGGCGCTAACAATGAGCAGTTCTTC. It translates to CSAPRKGANNEQFF.

The rearrangement joins TRBV7-9 to TRBJ2-5, with TRBD2 matching over 7 bases. The V segment lost 0 bases and the J segment 0 bases; nucleotides outside the gene matches: 10. Germline V CDR1 and CDR2: SEHNR, FQNEAQ (reference sequence). This CDR3 is 18 amino acids long. The CDR3 region is CASSLAAGASPYQETQYF. The DNA of the CDR3 is TGTGCCAGCAGCTTAGCGGCGGGAGCCTCCCCGTACCAAGAGACCCAGTACTTC. The full variable domain, rest sourced from reference TRBV7-9 and TRBJ2-5, is DTGVSQNPRHKITKRGQNVTFRCDPISEHNRLYWYRQTLGQGPEFLTYFQNEAQLEKSRLLSDRFSAERPKGSFSTLEIQRTEQGDSAMYLCASSLAAGASPYQETQYFGPGTRLLVL.

The sample holds many counts of this clonotype. The rearrangement links TRBV6-2 or TRBV6-3 to TRBJ1-1; D is undetermined. This CDR3 is 13 amino acids long. Germline V gives CDR1 MNHEY, CDR2 SVGEGT. Trimming stripped 4 bases from V and 1 base from J, with 7 bases between. CDR3 nucleotides: TGTGCCAGCAGTTCCCGTGGGAACACTGAAGCTTTCTTT. Amino acids: CASSSRGNTEAFF.

This chain links TRBV28 with TRBJ2-4; D is unresolved. CDR3 length: 17 residues. The germline gives CDR1 MDHEN, CDR2 SYDVKM. The V gene lost 6 bases and the J gene lost 1 base, with 19 bases spanning the gap. Here the CDR3 DNA reads TGTGCCAGCAGCCCGCGGCTCCCATCGATGGCCAAAAACATTCAGTACTTC. This codes for CASSPRLPSMAKNIQYF. The full variable domain, rest sourced from reference TRBV28 and TRBJ2-4, is DVKVTQSSRYLVKRTGEKVFLECVQDMDHENMFWYRQDPGLGLRLIYFSYDVKMKEKGDIPEGYSVSREKKERFSLILESASTNQTSMYLCASSPRLPSMAKNIQYFGAGTRLSVL.

V usage is TRBV29-1 and J usage is TRBJ1-1, with D tentatively TRBD1 (5 bases). Germline loops: CDR1 SQVTM, CDR2 ANQGSEA. The CDR3 is 13 amino acids. The ends were cut back, 7 bases at V and 5 bases at J, with 17 bases in the middle. This chain's CDR3 is CSGLLWGGTEAFF. The CDR3 bases are TGCAGCGGCCTTCTTTGGGGGGGGACTGAAGCTTTCTTT.

This chain connects TRBV15 to TRBJ2-3, with TRBD2 matching 8 bases. The germline V gene encodes CDR1 LNHNV and CDR2 YYDKDF (reference sequence). The CDR3 spans 15 residues. V shed 0 bases, J shed 4 bases, and the junction held 3 bases outside the gene matches. The CDR3: CATSRDRGGADTQYF. The CDR3 bases are TGTGCCACCAGCAGAGATCGGGGGGGCGCAGATACGCAGTATTTT.

The chain uses TRBV12-3 or TRBV12-4 and TRBJ2-5; 7 nucleotides align to TRBD2. The CDR3 runs to 13 residues. J gave up 9 bases and V 5 bases, and 9 bases lay outside the gene matches. This CDR3 is CASSTQTRGAQYF. In DNA, the CDR3 is TGTGCCAGCAGTACACAGACCCGGGGGGCCCAGTACTTC.

This clonotype was observed a few times. The chain couples TRBV4-1 to TRBJ1-2; possible D gene TRBD1, 5 bases. Looked up from germline, CDR1 is MGHRA and CDR2 is YSYEKL. The CDR3 is 16 residues long. V shed 7 bases and J shed 5 bases, with 23 bases lying between them. CDR3 sequence reads: CASTIRGGSTFYGYTF. Here the CDR3 DNA reads TGCGCCAGCACCATAAGGGGCGGCAGTACCTTTTATGGCTACACCTTC.

The chain links TRBV29-1 to TRBJ2-5; D not certain. Trimming left V 3 bases short and J 1 base short, with 9 bases between. This CDR3 contains 13 residues. Looked up from germline, CDR1 is SQVTM and CDR2 is ANQGSEA. The chain's CDR3 is CSVEDGRQETQYF. The CDR3 DNA follows: TGCAGCGTTGAGGACGGACGCCAAGAGACCCAGTACTTC.